This TCR beta chain was identified during a study of vaccination effects on CD4 cells after COVID-19 (dated by TCRdb to 2022 to 2024). With respect to the entire study: Each participant received two doses of an mRNA SARS-CoV-2 vaccine, either BNT162b2 or mRNA-1273. In both COVID-19 convalescent patients and infection-naive vaccine recipients, the study compared SARS-CoV-2 spike-specific CD4+ TCR repertoires from before mRNA vaccination with those from after it. Cultures from other donors in the study were sequenced with the Oncomine TCR Beta short-read assay on an Illumina iSeq 100. Altogether, 10 COVID-19 convalescent patients and a few SARS-CoV-2-naive healthy vaccine recipients made up the full study.

Note on this clone: No antigen is known for it. No quality values exist for individual bases; no much larger clone is one base distant.

Library preparation used the immunoSEQ multiplex PCR assay. TCR beta CDR3 sequencing was performed on DNA from the cultured, isolated CD4+ T cells. In the authors' own workflow: Non-productive TCR sequences were discarded, and reads were trimmed to the CDR3 region, with only CDR3s of 7 or more amino acids retained. The MANAFEST web app was used to pick out antigen-specific clonotypes by comparing their expansion in peptide wells with that in reference cultures. Positive clones required FDR<0.05 expansion versus reference and all other wells, odds ratio above 5, and frequency above 0.1% in two replicate wells. Clonotypes significantly expanded in SARS-CoV-2 spike wells and in at least one common cold coronavirus spike condition were defined as cross-reactive. Levenshtein distance calculated with the stringdist R package was used to assess CDR3 similarity, and unrooted trees were constructed with ape in R 3.6.1. What TCRdb holds here is the immuneACCESS table cut down to in-frame rearrangements. Part of the clones is not present; checked against another copy, under half of the missing clones reflect an unresolved V gene, and the others are unexplained. V and J calls and clone size are copied from that table; D and trimming were computed from the DNA. The sample table records fewer than 30,000 clones; more than 70% of these occur just once. The ten largest account for about 32% of the sample.

On the study overall, not on this receptor specifically: In healthy vaccine recipients, vaccine-induced clones were almost all SARS-CoV-2 mono-reactive, with only 1 of 255 being cross-reactive with common cold coronaviruses. The study was limited by a small number of convalescent patients and lacked early post-infection timepoints. Clones induced by infection and clones induced by vaccination both contracted markedly at late timepoints after vaccination, which fits with T cell responses waning over time.

The CDR3 runs 16 residues from the cysteine to the phenylalanine. Only the CDR3 region is kept as DNA, spanning 48 bases read in frame from base 1. Looking up the germline V gene yields CDR1 LGHNA and CDR2 YSLEER. V is shortened by 4 bases, J by 1 base, and the region joining them spans 11 bases. In the ViraFEST assay, PBMC were stimulated with viral peptide pools, and antigen-specific CD4+ T cell clonotypes were then identified by expansion using TCR sequencing. After approximately eleven days of culture, CD4+ T cells were isolated with the EasySep CD4+ T cell isolation kit. Healthy vaccine recipients had no prior SARS-CoV-2 infection, confirmed by negative nucleocapsid antibodies before and after vaccination. Two million PBMC per well were cultured with 10 ug/ml peptides in IMDM containing 5% human AB serum, roughly 10 IU/ml IL-2 and gentamicin. Half of the culture medium was replaced with fresh IL-2-containing medium on days 3 and 7. Unless noted otherwise, every peptide stimulation condition was cultured in triplicate wells. PBMC were separated from whole blood using Ficoll-Paque Plus gradient centrifugation and were then either cryopreserved at -140C or used fresh. The overlapping peptide pools covered the spike proteins of SARS-CoV-2 as well as those of the common cold coronaviruses HCoV-NL63, HCoV-OC43 and HCoV-229E. The QIAamp micro DNA kit was used to extract genomic DNA from the cultured CD4+ T cells.

Recombination connected TRBV4-3 to TRBJ2-6; the D gene is not confidently resolved. This TCR was sampled from a human donor who received a COVID-19 vaccine. The sequenced sample was CD4+ T cells from PBMCs cultured with SARS-CoV-2 spike peptides, obtained before COVID-19 vaccination. The cell subset or site label corresponds to: SARS-CoV-2 spike overlapping peptide pool stimulation. The CDR3 protein sequence reads: CASSPALGSGANVLTF. The sequence in DNA is TGCGCCAGCAGCCCGGCCCTAGGGTCTGGGGCCAACGTCCTGACTTTC.